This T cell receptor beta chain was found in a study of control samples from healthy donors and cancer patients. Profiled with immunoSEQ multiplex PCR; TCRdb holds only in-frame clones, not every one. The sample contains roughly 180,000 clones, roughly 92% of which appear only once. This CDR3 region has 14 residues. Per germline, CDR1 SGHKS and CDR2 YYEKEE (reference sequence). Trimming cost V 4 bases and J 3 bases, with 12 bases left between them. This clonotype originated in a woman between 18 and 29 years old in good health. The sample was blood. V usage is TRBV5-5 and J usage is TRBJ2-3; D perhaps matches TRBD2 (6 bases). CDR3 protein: CASSTGVRTDTQYF. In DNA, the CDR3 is TGTGCCAGCAGCACGGGAGTTAGGACAGATACGCAGTATTTT.